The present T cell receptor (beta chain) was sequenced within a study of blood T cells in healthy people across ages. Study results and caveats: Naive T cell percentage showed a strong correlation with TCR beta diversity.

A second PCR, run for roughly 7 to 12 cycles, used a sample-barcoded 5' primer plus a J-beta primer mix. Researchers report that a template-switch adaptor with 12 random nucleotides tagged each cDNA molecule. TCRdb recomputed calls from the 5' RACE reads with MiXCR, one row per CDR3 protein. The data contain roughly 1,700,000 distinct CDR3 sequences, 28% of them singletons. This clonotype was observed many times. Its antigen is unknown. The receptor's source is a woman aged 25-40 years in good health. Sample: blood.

This CDR3 reads CASSPERERRNEQFF. In DNA, the CDR3 is TGTGCCAGCAGCCCAGAGCGGGAGAGAAGAAATGAGCAGTTCTTC. The chain recombines TRBV7-2 with TRBJ2-1, with 8 bases aligning to TRBD2. In germline, CDR1 is SGHTA, CDR2 FQGNSA. J was trimmed by 7 bases and V by 5 bases; bases with no gene match: 10. CDR3 size: 15 residues.